The T cell receptor (beta chain) under discussion was sequenced for a study of cytomegalovirus exposure and HLA in healthy donors. Remarks on this clone: Its antigen is as yet unknown.

It was with 60 Vbeta and 13 Jbeta primers that the PCR ran. Here immunoSEQ multiplex PCR was the method, and the copy in TCRdb shows in-frame clones only, minus some. The table has approximately 71,000 clones, more than 70% seen once. General study results and limits: Per a later analysis, about 15,000 TCR beta sequences showed association with HLA alleles at 0.05 false discovery rate.

V shed 2 bases and J shed 2 bases, with 13 bases lying between them. CDR1 and CDR2 (germline): LNHNV, YYDKDF (reference sequence). This CDR3 comprises 15 residues. The sample consisted of PBMCs. This receptor was obtained from a woman in her thirties or forties in good health and CMV-seropositive. The V call is TRBV15, the J call TRBJ2-7, with a possible D match to TRBD1 (6 bases). CDR3 loop: CATSRTRDTTYEQYF. CDR3 in DNA: TGTGCCACCAGCAGAACCCGGGACACTACCTACGAGCAGTACTTC.